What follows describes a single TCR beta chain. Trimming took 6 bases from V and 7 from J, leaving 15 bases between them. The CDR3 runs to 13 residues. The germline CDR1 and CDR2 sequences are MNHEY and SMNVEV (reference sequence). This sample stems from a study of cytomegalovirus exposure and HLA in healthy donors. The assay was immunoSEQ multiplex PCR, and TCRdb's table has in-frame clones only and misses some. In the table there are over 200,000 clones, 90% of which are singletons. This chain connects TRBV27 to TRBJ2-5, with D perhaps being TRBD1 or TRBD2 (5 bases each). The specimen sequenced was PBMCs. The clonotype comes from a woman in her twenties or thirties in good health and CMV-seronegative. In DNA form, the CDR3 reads TGTGCCAGCAGGCCGGGACCCGGCGGGACCCAGTACTTC. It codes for CASRPGPGGTQYF.